The rows below give T cell receptor beta chains drawn from one sample of a study of shared clonotypes between healthy human individuals. TCRdb keeps only in-frame clones here, not all; method: immunoSEQ multiplex PCR. This sample yields 660,000 or so clones, of which approximately 96% are seen a single time; 0.095% to 0.13% belongs to the top ten. The specimen sequenced was naive CD8+ T cells sorted from blood. Receptor source: a woman aged 25-40 years in good health. Each CDR3 is given with its conserved first and last residue. Each record gives: CDR3 length, clone size, J gene, D gene, V gene, CDR3 protein, CDR3 DNA. The D gene is left open where the match is weak. The size of a clone is reported for some rows only, either as once, few or many, or as a class for expanded clones.

13 | - | TRBJ2-3 | - | TRBV6-5 | CASSYSSTDTQYF | TGTGCCAGCAGTTACTCTAGCACAGATACGCAGTATTTT
13 | - | TRBJ1-1 | - | TRBV28 | CASSLLRYTEAFF | TGTGCCAGCAGTTTATTGAGGTACACTGAAGCTTTCTTT
15 | - | TRBJ2-3 | TRBD2 | TRBV27 | CASSLSGLAGDTQYF | TGTGCCAGCAGTTTATCGGGACTAGCGGGTGATACGCAGTATTTT
11 | - | TRBJ1-2 | - | TRBV5-4 | CASSLEGGYTF | TGTGCCAGCAGCTTGGAGGGAGGCTACACCTTC
14 | - | TRBJ2-3 | TRBD2 | TRBV27 | CASSFAGGTDTQYF | TGTGCCAGCAGTTTTGCGGGAGGCACAGATACGCAGTATTTT
15 | once | TRBJ2-7 | - | TRBV27 | CASSLTGQPAYEQYF | TGTGCCAGCAGCTTGACCGGACAACCCGCCTACGAGCAGTACTTC
20 | - | TRBJ2-3 | TRBD2 | TRBV9 | CASSVPTLAGVGLSTDTQYF | TGTGCCAGCAGCGTACCCACTCTAGCGGGAGTAGGGCTAAGCACAGATACGCAGTATTTT
13 | - | TRBJ1-1 | - | TRBV4-1 | CASSLYLTHEAFF | TGCGCCAGCAGCCTATACCTCACCCATGAAGCTTTCTTT
14 | - | TRBJ1-1 | - | TRBV9 | CASSAQAPNTEAFF | TGTGCCAGCAGCGCGCAGGCCCCGAACACTGAAGCTTTCTTT
18 | - | TRBJ2-1 | TRBD2 | TRBV19 | CASSIDLLGAGGDNEQFF | TGTGCCAGTAGTATAGATCTATTGGGAGCGGGAGGCGACAATGAGCAGTTCTTC
14 | - | TRBJ2-7 | - | TRBV4-1 | CASSERDNPYEQYF | TGCGCCAGCAGCGAGAGGGACAACCCCTACGAGCAGTACTTC
15 | - | TRBJ2-3 | TRBD2 | TRBV6-5 | CASSFFSGRADTQYF | TGTGCCAGCAGTTTCTTTAGCGGGAGGGCAGATACGCAGTATTTT
13 | - | TRBJ1-4 | - | TRBV5-5 | CASSRDLNEKLFF | TGTGCCAGCAGCCGGGACCTTAATGAAAAACTGTTTTTT
16 | - | TRBJ2-1 | TRBD1 | TRBV4-1 | CASSQPFRGPRNEQFF | TGCGCCAGCAGCCAACCCTTTAGGGGGCCGCGTAATGAGCAGTTCTTC
16 | - | TRBJ2-6 | - | TRBV7-6 | CASSLDRTSGANVLTF | TGTGCCAGCAGCTTAGACAGAACCTCTGGGGCCAACGTCCTGACTTTC
14 | - | TRBJ1-1 | - | TRBV6-5 | CASSYSSLNTEAFF | TGTGCCAGCAGTTACTCCAGTTTGAACACTGAAGCTTTCTTT
14 | - | TRBJ2-1 | - | TRBV5-5 | CASSLGGGPTEQFF | TGTGCCAGCAGCTTGGGGGGAGGACCTACCGAGCAGTTCTTC
15 | - | TRBJ2-7 | TRBD2 | TRBV19 | CASSYKREGLSEQYF | TGTGCCAGTAGTTACAAGCGGGAGGGCCTGAGTGAGCAGTACTTC
11 | once | TRBJ2-7 | - | TRBV2 | CASSPSYEQYF | TGTGCCAGCAGTCCCTCTTACGAGCAGTACTTC
18 | - | TRBJ2-6 | - | TRBV7-9 | CASSSHPTQDSGANVLTF | TGTGCCAGCAGCTCGCACCCAACTCAAGACTCTGGGGCCAACGTCCTGACTTTC
17 | - | TRBJ1-1 | TRBD1 | TRBV5-6 | CASSLGRYGQGAIEAFF | TGTGCCAGCAGCTTGGGACGATACGGACAGGGGGCGATTGAAGCTTTCTTT
15 | - | TRBJ2-1 | - | TRBV7-8 | CASSLVLAVYNEQFF | TGTGCCAGCAGCTTAGTTCTAGCAGTCTACAATGAGCAGTTCTTC
16 | - | TRBJ2-5 | TRBD2 | TRBV4-1 | CASSQGTSGRGETQYF | TGCGCCAGCAGCCAGGGGACTAGCGGGAGAGGAGAGACCCAGTACTTC
12 | once | TRBJ1-3 | - | TRBV13 | CASAGEGNTIYF | TGTGCCAGCGCGGGCGAGGGAAACACCATATATTTT
14 | - | TRBJ2-5 | TRBD2 | TRBV28 | CASSLRAGEETQYF | TGTGCCAGCAGTTTAAGAGCGGGAGAAGAGACCCAGTACTTC
13 | - | TRBJ2-5 | - | TRBV28 | CASTPDMQETQYF | TGTGCCAGCACTCCGGACATGCAAGAGACCCAGTACTTC
13 | few | TRBJ1-5 | - | TRBV27 | CASSLYPNQPQHF | TGTGCCAGCAGTCTATACCCCAATCAGCCCCAGCATTTT
13 | few | TRBJ1-5 | - | TRBV1 | CTSQGRENQPQHF | TGCACATCCCAGGGAAGGGAGAATCAGCCCCAGCATTTT
12 | - | TRBJ2-7 | - | TRBV19 | CASSPTGYEQYF | TGTGCCAGTAGTCCAACCGGCTACGAGCAGTACTTC
15 | - | TRBJ2-1 | TRBD2 | TRBV28 | CASTLGAGGYNEQFF | TGTGCCAGCACCCTAGGAGCGGGAGGGTACAATGAGCAGTTCTTC
15 | - | TRBJ2-7 | TRBD2 | TRBV5-6 | CASSQGLAGVYEQYF | TGTGCCAGCAGCCAAGGACTAGCGGGAGTCTACGAGCAGTACTTC
13 | few | TRBJ1-5 | - | TRBV27 | CASSLTSNQPQHF | TGTGCCAGCAGTTTGACTAGCAATCAGCCCCAGCATTTT
16 | - | TRBJ2-7 | TRBD2 | TRBV5-1 | CASSSGTSDFSYEQYF | TGCGCCAGCAGTTCCGGGACTAGCGATTTCTCCTACGAGCAGTACTTC
15 | - | TRBJ1-4 | - | TRBV7-9 | CASSFSSREGEKLFF | TGTGCCAGCAGCTTTTCTTCCAGGGAGGGGGAAAAACTGTTTTTT
11 | - | TRBJ2-7 | TRBD2 | TRBV29-1 | CSVLREDEQYF | TGCAGCGTTCTGCGGGAGGACGAGCAGTACTTC
11 | - | TRBJ1-2 | - | TRBV20-1 | CSAVRDGGYTF | TGCAGTGCTGTCCGGGACGGGGGCTACACCTTC
15 | - | TRBJ2-7 | TRBD2 | TRBV28 | CASSPISGTNGEQYF | TGTGCCAGCAGCCCAATCTCGGGGACTAACGGCGAGCAGTACTTC
10 | - | TRBJ1-1 | - | TRBV20-1 | CSARMQQAFF | TGCAGTGCTCGGATGCAGCAAGCTTTCTTT
13 | once | TRBJ1-2 | - | TRBV28 | CASSLPGSYGYTF | TGTGCCAGCAGTTTACCCGGGAGCTATGGCTACACCTTC
15 | - | TRBJ2-1 | TRBD2 | TRBV5-5 | CASSDGTSGIDEQFF | TGTGCCAGCAGCGACGGGACTAGCGGGATCGATGAGCAGTTCTTC
15 | - | TRBJ2-2 | TRBD1 | TRBV2 | CASSFPGQGTGELFF | TGTGCCAGCAGTTTTCCGGGACAGGGGACCGGGGAGCTGTTTTTT
14 | - | TRBJ1-4 | - | TRBV19 | CASSNREAGEKLFF | TGTGCCAGTAGTAACAGGGAGGCAGGTGAAAAACTGTTTTTT
16 | - | TRBJ2-1 | TRBD2 | TRBV11-2 | CASSPSQAGGYNEQFF | TGTGCCAGCAGCCCCTCACAAGCGGGAGGCTACAATGAGCAGTTCTTC
16 | - | TRBJ2-1 | TRBD2 | TRBV7-9 | CASSLMELAGLHEQFF | TGTGCCAGCAGCTTAATGGAGCTAGCGGGTTTGCATGAGCAGTTCTTC
12 | - | TRBJ2-1 | - | TRBV7-9 | CASSSLGVEQFF | TGTGCCAGCAGCAGCCTGGGGGTTGAGCAGTTCTTC
15 | - | TRBJ1-1 | TRBD1 | TRBV10-1 | CASSDWTGVVSEAFF | TGCGCCAGCAGCGACTGGACAGGGGTCGTCTCTGAAGCTTTCTTT
16 | - | TRBJ2-1 | TRBD1 | TRBV14 | CASSPVGQGRWNEQFF | TGTGCCAGCAGCCCAGTAGGACAGGGGAGGTGGAATGAGCAGTTCTTC